This entry lists 32 T cell receptor beta chains sequenced from one sample in a study of healthy donors' naive CD4 and CD8 T cells. TCR libraries were built from 450 to 650 ng of total RNA by linear amplification. TCRdb redid the calling of the reads with MiXCR, one entry per CDR3 protein. This table has about 200,000 distinct CDR3 sequences, around three quarters appearing once. The sequenced material came from naive CD4+ and CD8+ T cells sorted from blood, pooled from several donors. The source is a pool of human donors in good health; the sample pools cells from several healthy donors.

This clonotype occurred a few times. The chain has TRBV12-5 and TRBJ1-1; D is perhaps TRBD1 (6 bases). Trimming took off 1 base at V and 4 bases at J, with 7 bases between the two ends. The CDR3 spans 13 residues. In germline, CDR1 is LGHNT, CDR2 FRNRAP. DNA of the CDR3: TGTGCTAGTGGTTTGGGACAGGTCACTGAAGCTTTCTTT. Amino acid sequence: CASGLGQVTEAFF.

The V call is TRBV24-1, the J call TRBJ2-1; 8 bases are a match to TRBD1. Germline-derived CDR1 and CDR2 are KGHDR and SFDVKD. Trimming cost V 2 bases and J 6 bases; bases outside gene matches: 2. The CDR3 sequence is 14 residues long. This CDR3 reads CATSDSGQGNEQFF. The CDR3, as DNA: TGTGCCACCAGTGATTCAGGACAGGGCAATGAGCAGTTCTTC.

This clonotype was found a few times. The J gene is TRBJ2-7, the V gene TRBV27; D uncertain. The V end was cut by 3 bases, the J end by 7 bases, with 13 bases between. The CDR3 is 13 residues long. Germline values: CDR1 MNHEY, CDR2 SMNVEV (reference sequence). Here the CDR3 DNA reads TGTGCCAGCAGTTTCCGAGCCCTTGGGGAGCAGTACTTC. Its translation: CASSFRALGEQYF.

The chain links TRBV30 to TRBJ2-3, with unresolved D. V gave up 2 bases and J gave up 2 bases, with 8 bases separating them. The CDR3 runs 13 residues. Per the germline V gene, CDR1 is GTSNPN and CDR2 is SVGIG (reference sequence). In DNA form, the CDR3 reads TGTGCCTGGAGTCGCCAAAACACAGATACGCAGTATTTT. It encodes CAWSRQNTDTQYF.

This clonotype was recorded a few times. The chain has TRBV7-9 and TRBJ2-7, with 12 bases that match TRBD1. With 5 bases clipped from V and 5 bases from J, the junction kept 7 bases outside the gene matches. Germline V gene data show CDR1 as SEHNR and CDR2 as FQNEAQ (reference sequence). CDR3 length: 15 residues. Here the CDR3 DNA reads TGTGCCAGCAGCCGATCCGGGACAGGGGGCCACGAGCAGTACTTC. Amino acid sequence: CASSRSGTGGHEQYF.

This chain connects TRBV24-1 to TRBJ2-7; TRBD2 matches 13 bases. CDR1 and CDR2 (germline): KGHDR, SFDVKD. Trimming at V came to 4 bases and at J to 6 bases, leaving 8 bases not matched to a gene. The CDR3 is made up of 16 amino acids. The CDR3 DNA reads as TGTGCCACCAGTGACCAAGGGACTAGCGGGATGATCGAGCAGTACGTC. As protein: CATSDQGTSGMIEQYV.

This chain links TRBV19 with TRBJ1-2; no reliable D call. The CDR3 runs 17 residues. V lost 0 bases and J 5 bases, leaving 19 bases between the germline ends. CDR1 and CDR2 from the germline V gene are LNHDA and SQIVND (reference sequence). The CDR3 loop reads CASSIDPTARPWYGYTF. The CDR3 DNA reads TGTGCCAGTAGTATAGATCCAACAGCCCGGCCGTGGTATGGCTACACCTTC.

The chain recombines TRBV18 with TRBJ1-2, with D possibly TRBD1 on 6 matching bases. From germline, CDR1 is KGHSH and CDR2 LQKENI. The CDR3 loop spans 14 amino acids. V was pared by 3 bases and J by 6 bases, with 14 bases between. CDR3 nucleotides: TGTGCCAGCTCACCTTCCGGGACACAAGATGGCTACACCTTC. As protein: CASSPSGTQDGYTF.

This chain connects TRBV29-1 to TRBJ2-1; D is unresolved. In germline, CDR1 is SQVTM, CDR2 ANQGSEA. The CDR3 has 11 amino acids. Trimming stripped 0 bases from V and 9 bases from J, with 6 bases between. The CDR3 sequence is CSVEDRSEQFF. The CDR3 DNA sequence: TGCAGCGTTGAAGATCGGAGTGAGCAGTTCTTC.

In its sample, this clonotype was seen a few times. This chain joins TRBV29-1 and TRBJ2-5, with D uncertain. Germline V lookup: CDR1 SQVTM, CDR2 ANQGSEA. This CDR3 is 12 amino acids long. V was trimmed by 2 bases and J by 2 bases, leaving 6 bases between them. CDR3 protein: CSVEKDQETQYF. The DNA for the CDR3 is TGCAGCGTTGAAAAGGATCAAGAGACCCAGTACTTC.

The chain uses TRBV11-1 and TRBJ2-7, with D possibly matching TRBD1 (6 bases). Deletions cut 6 bases from V and 2 bases from J, with 17 bases between. This CDR3 is built from 15 residues. Per germline, CDR1 SGHAT and CDR2 FQDESV (reference sequence). The CDR3 here is CASSLHPQGPYEQYF. CDR3 coding DNA: TGTGCCAGCAGTCTACATCCACAGGGCCCCTACGAGCAGTACTTC.

The CDR3 DNA sequence: TGTGCCAGCAGTTCCGACAGTAGGAAAAACATTCAGTACTTC. Protein: CASSSDSRKNIQYF. The chain joins TRBV6-5 to TRBJ2-4; the D gene is possibly TRBD1 (5 bases). This CDR3 comprises 14 residues. V lost 4 bases and J 4 bases, leaving 11 bases between the germline ends. Germline CDR1 and CDR2: MNHEY and SVGAGI.

The table lists this clonotype with a few counts. This chain uses TRBV29-1 with TRBJ2-5; TRBD2 matches 7 bases. Germline-derived CDR1 and CDR2 are SQVTM and ANQGSEA. This CDR3 contains 13 residues. The J segment lost 5 bases and the V segment lost 7 bases, leaving 10 bases of the junction unmatched. The CDR3 spells CSAQRTSRETQYF. Written as DNA, the CDR3 is TGCAGCGCTCAGAGGACTAGTCGGGAGACCCAGTACTTC.

This clonotype has a handful of counts. The V call is TRBV29-1, the J call TRBJ2-1; a weak D match, TRBD2 (6 bases). V gave up 3 bases and J gave up 9 bases, with 21 bases separating them. The CDR3 length is 15 residues. Germline V gene sequence: CDR1 SQVTM, CDR2 ANQGSEA. CDR3 sequence reads: CSVDLGGDGLGEQFF. CDR3 nucleotide sequence: TGCAGCGTTGATTTAGGAGGGGATGGGTTAGGTGAGCAGTTCTTC.

The V and J genes are TRBV27 and TRBJ2-5; tentatively, D is TRBD1 (6 bases). Trimming pared 6 bases from V and 5 bases from J, leaving 10 bases between. Germline CDR1 MNHEY, CDR2 SMNVEV (reference sequence). The CDR3 loop spans 12 amino acids. The DNA for the CDR3 is TGTGCCAGCAGGGCCCAGGGGGAGACCCAGTACTTC. Translating gives CASRAQGETQYF.

This clonotype has more than one count but fewer than ten. This chain connects TRBV12-3 or TRBV12-4 to TRBJ1-1; D unclear. There are 10 residues in the CDR3. V lost 8 bases, J lost 13 bases, and 14 bases lay in between. The CDR3 DNA reads as TGTGCCAGCCTGCCCTCGGACGGTTTCTTT. Translating it yields CASLPSDGFF.

Comments on this clonotype: An end of the junction differs from the germline gene, which may be a read error. The genes are TRBV4-1 and TRBJ2-5; D unclear. Germline values: CDR1 MGHRA, CDR2 YSYEKL. The CDR3 is 13 amino acids. The CDR3 DNA is TGTGCCAGCAGCCCCCGAGCTCAAGAGACCCAGTACTTC. Protein product: CASSPRAQETQYF.

This clonotype was seen a few times. This chain connects TRBV27 to TRBJ2-7; perhaps D is TRBD1 or TRBD2 (5 bases each). The CDR3 spans 12 residues. Per germline, CDR1 MNHEY and CDR2 SMNVEV (reference sequence). Trimming cost V 6 bases and J 6 bases, with 12 bases left between them. CDR3 amino acids: CASSLGGGEQYF. The CDR3 DNA reads TGTGCCAGCAGCTTGGGTGGGGGCGAGCAGTACTTC.

The chain combines TRBV6-5 with TRBJ2-7; D is possibly TRBD2 (5 bases). V lost 2 bases to trimming and J lost 4 bases, with 9 bases between them. The germline gives CDR1 MNHEY, CDR2 SVGAGI. There are 13 residues in the CDR3. The CDR3 reads CASSYASRYEQYF. The CDR3 DNA reads as TGTGCCAGCAGTTACGCTAGCCGGTACGAGCAGTACTTC.

This clonotype has just one count. The rearrangement uses TRBV6-1 and TRBJ2-7; D is unresolved. The CDR3 is made up of 13 amino acids. Trimming took off 9 bases at V and 3 bases at J, with 15 bases between the two ends. CDR1 is MNHNS and CDR2 is SASEGT in the germline V gene. The CDR3 bases are TGTGCCAGTCGATACACGTGGGTCTACGAGCAGTACTTC. Amino acids: CASRYTWVYEQYF.

A single count supports this clonotype. The chain carries TRBV19 and TRBJ1-5, with 7 bases aligning to TRBD1. The CDR3 sequence is 15 residues long. Germline V gene data show CDR1 as LNHDA and CDR2 as SQIVND (reference sequence). V trimming: 3 bases; J trimming: 3 bases; junction bases outside the gene matches: 5. CDR3 nucleotides: TGTGCCAGTAGTATTGAGGGGGCTATCAATCAGCCCCAGCATTTT. It codes for CASSIEGAINQPQHF.

This chain connects TRBV6-6 to TRBJ1-3; 9 nucleotides align to TRBD1. Germline-derived CDR1 and CDR2 are MNHNY and SVGAGI (reference sequence). The CDR3 has 17 residues. Germline trimming cut 4 bases from V and 0 bases from J; bases unmatched to any gene: 7. The CDR3 spells CASSWPGQGSSGNTIYF. DNA of the CDR3: TGTGCCAGCAGTTGGCCGGGACAGGGAAGCTCTGGAAACACCATATATTTT.

J is TRBJ2-7 and V is TRBV7-9; 7 bases agree with TRBD1. Germline trimming cut 3 bases from V and 5 bases from J; bases unmatched to any gene: 1. This CDR3 comprises 12 residues. Per the germline V gene, CDR1 is SEHNR and CDR2 is FQNEAQ (reference sequence). The CDR3 protein is CASSFGTDEQYF. The CDR3 DNA sequence: TGTGCCAGCAGCTTCGGGACAGACGAGCAGTACTTC. The variable domain in full, completed from reference TRBV7-9 and TRBJ2-7, reads DTGVSQNPRHKITKRGQNVTFRCDPISEHNRLYWYRQTLGQGPEFLTYFQNEAQLEKSRLLSDRFSAERPKGSFSTLEIQRTEQGDSAMYLCASSFGTDEQYFGPGTRLTVT.

The rearrangement uses TRBV27 and TRBJ2-3; D gene unclear. V lost 5 bases and J lost 2, with 14 bases in between. CDR3 length: 15 amino acids. The germline V gene has CDR1 MNHEY and CDR2 SMNVEV (reference sequence). CDR3 sequence (DNA): TGTGCCAGCAGTCCCGTTGAAAGGACCACAGATACGCAGTATTTT. Amino acid sequence: CASSPVERTTDTQYF.

The rearrangement links TRBV18 to TRBJ2-1; 9 nucleotides align to TRBD1. This CDR3 is built from 16 residues. V dropped 3 bases and J dropped 3; count of bases not matched to a gene: 6. Germline V gives CDR1 KGHSH, CDR2 LQKENI. The CDR3 loop reads CASSPDRGVGYNEQFF. Written as DNA, the CDR3 is TGTGCCAGCTCACCGGACAGGGGAGTTGGCTACAATGAGCAGTTCTTC.

The chain joins TRBV14 to TRBJ2-1, with D perhaps TRBD1 (6 bases). The V end was cut by 3 bases, the J end by 1 base, with 13 bases between. The CDR3 covers 16 residues. Germline lookup yields CDR1 SGHDN and CDR2 FVKESK. In DNA form, the CDR3 reads TGTGCCAGCAGCCACCAGGGGTACCCTTCCTACAATGAGCAGTTCTTC. It specifies CASSHQGYPSYNEQFF.

The chain joins TRBV6-5 to TRBJ2-7; D may be TRBD1 (6 bases). Trimming pared 6 bases from V and 5 bases from J, leaving 17 bases between. Germline assignment: CDR1 MNHEY and CDR2 SVGAGI. CDR3 length: 14 residues. CDR3 loop: CASSSTGSAHEQYF. CDR3 bases: TGTGCCAGCAGCTCCACAGGGTCGGCCCACGAGCAGTACTTC.

The J gene is TRBJ2-4, the V gene TRBV29-1, with D possibly being TRBD1 or TRBD2 (5 bases each). V lost 0 bases and J lost 6, with 21 bases in between. Germline values: CDR1 SQVTM, CDR2 ANQGSEA. The CDR3 contains 17 residues. Here the CDR3 DNA reads TGCAGCGTTGAAGATAAATGGGGACGGGCCTCAAGAAACATTCAGTACTTC. As protein: CSVEDKWGRASRNIQYF.

V is TRBV29-1 and J is TRBJ1-2; D unclear. Between the trimmed V and J ends, which lost 4 bases and 1 base, there was a span of 4 bases. The CDR3 spans 11 residues. The germline CDR1 and CDR2 sequences are SQVTM and ANQGSEA. The CDR3 reads CSVGDNYGYTF. CDR3 bases: TGCAGCGTTGGGGATAACTATGGCTACACCTTC.

The V gene is TRBV6-5, the J gene TRBJ1-2; no firm D call. The CDR3 extends over 16 amino acids. CDR1 is MNHEY and CDR2 is SVGAGI in the germline V gene. Trimming left V 0 bases short and J 3 bases short, with 14 bases between. Here the CDR3 DNA reads TGTGCCAGCAGTTACTCGAGGAGTACTCTCGACTATGGCTACACCTTC. It is translated as CASSYSRSTLDYGYTF.

This rearrangement joins TRBV29-1 to TRBJ2-1; D unclear. Germline CDR1 SQVTM, CDR2 ANQGSEA. Trimming took 1 base from V and 0 from J, leaving 10 bases between them. The CDR3 contains 15 residues. In nucleotides, the CDR3 is TGCAGCGTTGAAGGCGGCAGCCTCTCCTACAATGAGCAGTTCTTC. This codes for CSVEGGSLSYNEQFF.

The chain employs TRBV27 and TRBJ1-2; tentatively, D is TRBD1 (6 bases). In germline, CDR1 is MNHEY, CDR2 SMNVEV (reference sequence). The CDR3 consists of 12 residues. V was cut by 7 bases and J by 8 bases, with 14 bases left in between. The CDR3 nucleotides are TGTGCCAGCAAAGAGGGGGGCCACGGCTACACCTTC. Translating gives CASKEGGHGYTF.